This T cell receptor beta chain stems from a study of neoadjuvant anti-PD-1 for oral cavity cancer. Study in general: Patients without progression received a fourth nivolumab dose around day 43, then surgical resection on days 50-56. Findings of the study overall: Treg/Th17 ratio rose with pretreatment blood and fell with post-treatment tumor TCRbeta clonality. Post-nivolumab, blood T cell clonality was significantly elevated in non-responders.

Per the germline V gene, CDR1 is MNHEY and CDR2 is SMNVEV (reference sequence). V lost 7 bases to trimming and J lost 6 bases, with 16 bases between them. There are 13 residues in the CDR3. Method: immunoSEQ multiplex PCR; TCRdb's copy keeps in-frame clones and lacks some. In the table there are 11,000 to 15,000 clones, roughly 74% of which are singletons. This clone was seen a handful of times. Its specificity is not known. This TCR was sampled from a person aged 40 to 85 with oral cavity squamous cell carcinoma. V usage is TRBV27 and J usage is TRBJ2-7; TRBD1 or TRBD2 may be the D gene (7 bases each). This material consisted of PBMCs, taken before nivolumab (anti-PD-1) treatment. The CDR3, as DNA: TGTGCCAGCATTTCCACCAGGGGGGGCGAGCAGTACTTC. Its protein is CASISTRGGEQYF.